The 17 T cell receptor beta chains listed next were all sequenced from one sample in a study of cytomegalovirus exposure and HLA in healthy donors (dated by TCRdb to the late 2010s). Libraries came from the immunoSEQ multiplex PCR assay. For the multiplex PCR, a mixture combining 60 forward primers for TCR Vbeta segments and 13 reverse primers for TCR Jbeta segments was used. TCRdb carries this immuneACCESS record with in-frame sequences only. Its versions omit some clonotypes, under half of them owing to an unresolved V gene in the studies checked, with the rest unexplained. The sample includes about 220,000 clones, with 70% to 80% observed a single time. The ten largest clones take up 1.5% to 2% of the sample. Sequenced material: PBMCs. Every receptor here comes from a woman aged 25 to 45 in good health and CMV-seronegative.

This chain joins TRBV5-4 and TRBJ2-1; 7 nucleotides agree with TRBD2. J lost 9 bases, V lost 3 bases, and 9 bases had no gene match. The CDR3 runs 14 residues. CDR1 is SGHNT and CDR2 is YYREEE in the germline V gene (reference sequence). CDR3 protein: CASSSHREGGEQFF. The CDR3 DNA sequence: TGTGCCAGCAGCTCACATAGGGAGGGTGGTGAGCAGTTCTTC.

CDR3 sequence reads: CASSLVQFTGELFF. For the CDR3, the DNA is TGTGCCAGCAGCTTAGTTCAGTTCACCGGGGAGCTGTTTTTT. The V call is TRBV7-9, the J call TRBJ2-2; D gene unclear. Germline CDR1 and CDR2: SEHNR and FQNEAQ (reference sequence). CDR3 length: 14 amino acids. V shed 1 base and J shed 4 bases, with 7 bases lying between them.

The chain couples TRBV19 to TRBJ2-5, with 9 bases matching TRBD1. The CDR3 has 16 amino acids. Trimming at V came to 5 bases and at J to 1 base, leaving 8 bases not matched to a gene. Germline lookup yields CDR1 LNHDA and CDR2 SQIVND (reference sequence). Here the CDR3 DNA reads TGTGCCAGTAGTGTGGGCGGGACAGGGTCCCAAGAGACCCAGTACTTC. Translating gives CASSVGGTGSQETQYF. Combining the CDR3 with reference TRBV19 and TRBJ2-5 gives the whole variable domain DGGITQSPKYLFRKEGQNVTLSCEQNLNHDAMYWYRQDPGQGLRLIYYSQIVNDFQKGDIAEGYSVSREKKESFPLTVTSAQKNPTAFYLCASSVGGTGSQETQYFGPGTRLLVL.

Points on this clone: The same CDR3 also results from other DNA sequences found in this sample. The CDR3 DNA reads TGTGCCAGCAGTGGCACGTTGGGAACTAGCGCGACCCCCCCCGATACGCAGTATTTT. The encoded protein is CASSGTLGTSATPPDTQYF. This chain joins TRBV6-4 and TRBJ2-3; 7 bases match TRBD2. The CDR3 contains 19 residues. Trimming cost V 4 bases and J 6 bases; bases outside gene matches: 22. CDR1 and CDR2 from the germline V gene are MRHNA and SNTAGT.

This sequence joins TRBV7-8 and TRBJ1-5; the D gene is possibly TRBD1 (6 bases). Trimming took 5 bases from V and 1 from J, leaving 12 bases between them. The germline CDR1 and CDR2 sequences are SGHVS and FQNEAQ. The CDR3 extends over 15 amino acids. Here the CDR3 reads CASSIQGLSNQPQHF. Here the CDR3 DNA reads TGTGCCAGCAGCATACAGGGTCTGAGCAATCAGCCCCAGCATTTT.

This chain joins TRBV6-1 and TRBJ1-5; TRBD1 is a possible D gene (6 bases). V dropped 9 bases and J dropped 9 bases, with 24 bases sitting between them. The germline CDR1 and CDR2 sequences are MNHNS and SASEGT. The CDR3 runs to 15 residues. DNA for the CDR3: TGTGCCAGTGGGAGTGGGGGTGAGGGGGTAGGGCCCCAGCATTTT. Its protein is CASGSGGEGVGPQHF.

The gene calls are TRBV9 and TRBJ1-3; TRBD1 might be the D (5 bases). Trimming removed 0 bases at V and 2 bases at J, with 6 bases between. CDR3 length: 14 amino acids. Germline assignment: CDR1 SGDLS and CDR2 YYNGEE. CDR3 protein: CASSVAGTGNTIYF. CDR3 DNA sequence: TGTGCCAGCAGCGTAGCAGGGACTGGAAACACCATATATTTT.

This rearrangement joins TRBV9 to TRBJ2-2; D perhaps matches TRBD1 (6 bases). The length of the CDR3 is 14 residues. Germline CDR1 reads SGDLS; CDR2 reads YYNGEE. Trimming removed 2 bases at V and 3 bases at J, with 8 bases between. The CDR3 reads CASSVDSYTGELFF. In DNA form, the CDR3 reads TGTGCCAGCAGCGTGGACAGTTACACCGGGGAGCTGTTTTTT.

The chain has TRBV5-1 and TRBJ2-1; D gene ambiguous. There are 16 residues in the CDR3. V was shortened by 1 base and J by 0 bases, with 11 bases between the two germline ends. CDR1 is SGHRS and CDR2 is YFSETQ in the germline V gene. The CDR3 coding sequence is TGCGCCAGCAGCTTGCTGTTGCGGAGCTCCTACAATGAGCAGTTCTTC. The encoded protein is CASSLLLRSSYNEQFF.

V is TRBV7-2 and J is TRBJ2-7; D gene ambiguous. Per germline, CDR1 SGHTA and CDR2 FQGNSA. The germline V and J ends were trimmed by 3 bases and 6 bases, with 15 bases remaining between them. The CDR3 length is 14 residues. The CDR3 nucleotides read TGTGCCAGCAGCTTCGATACGCGTCGGGTCGAGCAGTACTTC. It specifies CASSFDTRRVEQYF.

This sequence joins TRBV4-1 and TRBJ2-3; 7 positions match TRBD2. Trimming removed 1 base from V and 3 bases from J; junction bases left unmatched: 7. The CDR3 contains 16 residues. Germline CDR1 reads MGHRA; CDR2 reads YSYEKL. CDR3 residues: CASSQVRSGGTDTQYF. CDR3 DNA sequence: TGCGCCAGCAGCCAAGTCCGGTCCGGGGGGACAGATACGCAGTATTTT.

About this clone: At the DNA level, this CDR3 is encoded by other sequences in the same sample as well. This chain links TRBV4-1 with TRBJ1-5; 9 nucleotides line up with TRBD1. The CDR3 covers 14 residues. The V and J ends lost 3 bases and 7 bases, in that order; junction bases with no gene match: 4. Looked up from germline, CDR1 is MGHRA and CDR2 is YSYEKL. The CDR3 region is CASSHPGQGQPQHF. The DNA for the CDR3 is TGCGCCAGCAGCCATCCCGGACAGGGGCAGCCCCAGCATTTT.

The table lists this clone with a few counts. This chain uses TRBV10-3 with TRBJ1-1; TRBD1 is a possible D gene (6 bases). Trimming removed 2 bases at V and 10 bases at J, with 14 bases between. Germline CDR1 ENHRY, CDR2 SYGVKD. The CDR3 runs to 13 residues. CDR3: CAISETQGRGAFF. CDR3 nucleotides: TGTGCCATCAGTGAGACGCAGGGGAGAGGAGCTTTCTTT.

The rearrangement uses TRBV5-1 and TRBJ2-5; a weak D match, TRBD2 (6 bases). The ends were cut back, 5 bases at V and 1 base at J, with 24 bases in the middle. Per germline, CDR1 SGHRS and CDR2 YFSETQ. This CDR3 comprises 18 residues. The CDR3, as DNA: TGCGCCAGCAGACTCGGGGCGCGGGGAGACCCCCTCCAAGAGACCCAGTACTTC. Its translation is CASRLGARGDPLQETQYF. The whole variable domain, filled in from reference TRBV5-1 and TRBJ2-5, reads KAGVTQTPRYLIKTRGQQVTLSCSPISGHRSVSWYQQTPGQGLQFLFEYFSETQRNKGNFPGRFSGRQFSNSRSEMNVSTLELGDSALYLCASRLGARGDPLQETQYFGPGTRLLVL.

The V call is TRBV18, the J call TRBJ1-1; 9 bases map to TRBD1. The V gene end was trimmed by 4 bases and the J gene end by 5 bases; junction bases not matched to a gene: 8. This CDR3 region has 15 residues. Germline CDR1 reads KGHSH; CDR2 reads LQKENI. The CDR3 coding sequence is TGTGCCAGCTCACTAAATTCCGGGACAGGGACTGAAGCTTTCTTT. It translates to CASSLNSGTGTEAFF.

The rearrangement uses TRBV5-1 and TRBJ2-2, with TRBD1 as a possible D gene (5 bases). Per germline, CDR1 SGHRS and CDR2 YFSETQ. Trimming removed 1 base from V and 7 bases from J, with 14 bases in between. The CDR3 consists of 15 residues. CDR3: CASSLTQGTVGELFF. CDR3 coding DNA: TGCGCCAGCAGCTTGACTCAGGGCACGGTCGGGGAGCTGTTTTTT.

J is TRBJ1-1 and V is TRBV6-1; D remains unclear. Germline V gives CDR1 MNHNS, CDR2 SASEGT. Trimming removed 5 bases at V and 1 base at J, with 11 bases between. The CDR3 totals 14 residues. CDR3 region: CASSTSTANTEAFF. DNA for the CDR3: TGTGCCAGCAGTACATCTACAGCGAACACTGAAGCTTTCTTT.